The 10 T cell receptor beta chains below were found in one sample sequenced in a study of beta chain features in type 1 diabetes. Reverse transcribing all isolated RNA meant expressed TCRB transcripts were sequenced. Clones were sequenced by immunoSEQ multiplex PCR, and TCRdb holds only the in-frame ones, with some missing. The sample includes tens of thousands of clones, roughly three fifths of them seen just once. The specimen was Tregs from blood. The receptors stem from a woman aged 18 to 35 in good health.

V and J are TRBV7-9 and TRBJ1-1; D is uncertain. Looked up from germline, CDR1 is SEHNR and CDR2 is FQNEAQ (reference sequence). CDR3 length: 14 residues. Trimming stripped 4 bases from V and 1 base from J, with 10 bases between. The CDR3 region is CASSSRHTNTEAFF. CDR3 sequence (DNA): TGTGCCAGCAGCTCCAGACATACGAACACTGAAGCTTTCTTT. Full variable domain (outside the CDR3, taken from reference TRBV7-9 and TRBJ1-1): DTGVSQNPRHKITKRGQNVTFRCDPISEHNRLYWYRQTLGQGPEFLTYFQNEAQLEKSRLLSDRFSAERPKGSFSTLEIQRTEQGDSAMYLCASSSRHTNTEAFFGQGTRLTVV.

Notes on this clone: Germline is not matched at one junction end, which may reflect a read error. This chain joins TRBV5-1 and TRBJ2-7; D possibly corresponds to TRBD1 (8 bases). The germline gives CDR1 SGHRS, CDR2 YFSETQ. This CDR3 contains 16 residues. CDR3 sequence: CASSVSTGDYSYVQYF. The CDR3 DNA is TGCGCCAGCAGCGTATCGACAGGGGACTATTCCTACGTGCAGTACTTC.

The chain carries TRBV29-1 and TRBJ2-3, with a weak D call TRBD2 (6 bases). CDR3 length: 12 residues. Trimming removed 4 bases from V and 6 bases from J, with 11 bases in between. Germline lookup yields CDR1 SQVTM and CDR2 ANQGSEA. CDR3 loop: CSVGRGGDTQYF. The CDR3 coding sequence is TGCAGCGTTGGGCGGGGAGGCGATACGCAGTATTTT.

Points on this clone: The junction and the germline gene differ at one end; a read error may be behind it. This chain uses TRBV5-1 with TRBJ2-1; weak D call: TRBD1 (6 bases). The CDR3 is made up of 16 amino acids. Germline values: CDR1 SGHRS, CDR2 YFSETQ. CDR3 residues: CASRLVGAEVRNEQFF. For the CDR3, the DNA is TGCGCCAGCAGGTTGGTGGGGGCAGAGGTTAGGAATGAGCAGTTCTTC.

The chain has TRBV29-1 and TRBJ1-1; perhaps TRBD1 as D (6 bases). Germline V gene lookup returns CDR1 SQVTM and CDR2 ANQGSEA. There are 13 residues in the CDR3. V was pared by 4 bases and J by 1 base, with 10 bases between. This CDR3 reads CSVAQGSNTEAFF. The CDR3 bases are TGCAGCGTTGCACAGGGCTCGAACACTGAAGCTTTCTTT.

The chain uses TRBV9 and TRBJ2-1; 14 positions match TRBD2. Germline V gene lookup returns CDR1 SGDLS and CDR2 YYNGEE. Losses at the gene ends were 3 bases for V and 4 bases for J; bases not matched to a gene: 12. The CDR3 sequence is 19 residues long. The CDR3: CASSAPAGLAGATYNEQFF. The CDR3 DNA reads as TGTGCCAGCAGCGCTCCGGCGGGACTAGCGGGAGCTACGTACAATGAGCAGTTCTTC.

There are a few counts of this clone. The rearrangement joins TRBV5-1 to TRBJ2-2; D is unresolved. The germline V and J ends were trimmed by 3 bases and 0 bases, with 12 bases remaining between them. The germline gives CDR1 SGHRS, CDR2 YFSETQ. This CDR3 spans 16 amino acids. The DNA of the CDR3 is TGCGCCAGCAGCTCCTCTCTGAGCGCGAACACCGGGGAGCTGTTTTTT. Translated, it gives CASSSSLSANTGELFF.

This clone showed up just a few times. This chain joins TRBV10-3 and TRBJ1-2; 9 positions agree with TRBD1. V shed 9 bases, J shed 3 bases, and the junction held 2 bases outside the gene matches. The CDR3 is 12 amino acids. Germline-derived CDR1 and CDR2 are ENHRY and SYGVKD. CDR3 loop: CAIQGADYGYTF. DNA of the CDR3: TGTGCCATACAGGGGGCTGACTATGGCTACACCTTC.

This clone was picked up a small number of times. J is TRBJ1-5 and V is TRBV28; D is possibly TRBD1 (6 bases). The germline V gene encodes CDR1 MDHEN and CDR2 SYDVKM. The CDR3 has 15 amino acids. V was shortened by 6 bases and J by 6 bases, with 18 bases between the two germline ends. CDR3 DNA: TGTGCCAGCAGCACCCCGGGGGGCGAAGGTCAGCCCCAGCATTTT. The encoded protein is CASSTPGGEGQPQHF.

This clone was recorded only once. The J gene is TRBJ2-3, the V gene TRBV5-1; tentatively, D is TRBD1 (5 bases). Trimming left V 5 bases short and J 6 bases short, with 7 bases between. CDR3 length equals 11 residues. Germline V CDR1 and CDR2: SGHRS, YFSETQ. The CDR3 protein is CASRAGDTQYF. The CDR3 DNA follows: TGCGCCAGCAGAGCAGGGGATACGCAGTATTTT.